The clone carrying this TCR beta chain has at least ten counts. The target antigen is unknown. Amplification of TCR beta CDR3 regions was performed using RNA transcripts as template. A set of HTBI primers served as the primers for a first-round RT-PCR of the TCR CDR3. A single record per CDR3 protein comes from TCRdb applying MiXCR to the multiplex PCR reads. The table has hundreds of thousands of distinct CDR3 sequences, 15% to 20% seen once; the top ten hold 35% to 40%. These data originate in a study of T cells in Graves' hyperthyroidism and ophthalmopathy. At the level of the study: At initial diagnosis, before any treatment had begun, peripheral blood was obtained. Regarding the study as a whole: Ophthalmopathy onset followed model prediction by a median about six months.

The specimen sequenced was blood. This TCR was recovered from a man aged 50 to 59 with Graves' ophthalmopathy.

CDR3 protein: CSAPPGGGGTNYEQYF. In DNA form, the CDR3 reads TGCAGTGCTCCTCCTGGGGGGGGCGGGACGAACTACGAGCAGTACTTC. V gene TRBV20-1 combines with J gene TRBJ2-7; tentative D call: TRBD2 (7 bases). CDR1 is DFQATT, CDR2 SNEGSKA, per germline (reference sequence). The germline V and J ends were trimmed by 5 bases and 3 bases, with 23 bases remaining between them. The CDR3 consists of 16 residues.